These T cell receptor beta chains were read from a single sample in a study of CD8+ T cells in alopecia areata. Only in-frame clones appear in the TCRdb table, and some are missing; sequencing was by immunoSEQ multiplex PCR. The top ten clones hold around 0.9% of a sample with under 200,000 clones, roughly 65% of them seen once. Sequencing was performed on CD4+ T cells sorted from blood, taken at week 4, from a patient treated with tofacitinib. Every receptor here comes from a human donor with alopecia areata. Both conserved end residues are part of each CDR3. A D gene is named only where the DNA matches it firmly.

J: TRBJ1-2
length: 15
D: TRBD1
V: TRBV5-4
DNA: TGTGCCAGCAGCCAAGAGGACAGGGGTGCCGATGGCTACACCTTC
CDR3: CASSQEDRGADGYTF

J: TRBJ1-1
length: 17
D: .
V: TRBV5-6
DNA: TGTGCCAGCAGCTCTTTAGATCTTAAGGAGGACTACACTGAAGCTTTCTTT
CDR3: CASSSLDLKEDYTEAFF

J: TRBJ2-7
length: 12
D: .
V: TRBV29-1
DNA: TGCAGCGTTCTTAGGGACTTCGACGAGCAGTACTTC
CDR3: CSVLRDFDEQYF

J: TRBJ1-5
length: 13
D: TRBD1
V: TRBV29-1
DNA: TGCAGCGTGGCAGGGGGCAGCAATCAGCCCCAGCATTTT
CDR3: CSVAGGSNQPQHF

J: TRBJ1-5
length: 16
D: .
V: TRBV5-6
DNA: TGTGCCAGCAGCTTAAGAAGGGACCCCGGCAATCAGCCCCAGCATTTT
CDR3: CASSLRRDPGNQPQHF

J: TRBJ1-2
length: 16
D: TRBD1
V: TRBV30
DNA: TGTGCCTGGAGTAGACCCGGACAGGGTCTGAACTATGGCTACACCTTC
CDR3: CAWSRPGQGLNYGYTF

J: TRBJ2-5
length: 11
D: .
V: TRBV2
DNA: TGTGCCAGCAAATCTTCGGAGACCCAGTACTTC
CDR3: CASKSSETQYF

J: TRBJ2-2
length: 13
D: .
V: TRBV5-4
DNA: TGTGCCAGCAGCCCCGGCTCAGCCGGGGAGCTGTTTTTT
CDR3: CASSPGSAGELFF

J: TRBJ1-2
length: 14
D: TRBD1
V: TRBV9
DNA: TGTGCCAGCCGGCGAGGCAGGGGGAACTATGGCTACACCTTC
CDR3: CASRRGRGNYGYTF

J: TRBJ2-5
length: 17
D: TRBD2
V: TRBV5-1
DNA: TGCGCCAGCAGCTTGGCCCTAGCGGGGGCCCTCCAAGAGACCCAGTACTTC
CDR3: CASSLALAGALQETQYF